The rows below give T cell receptor beta chains drawn from one sample of a study of T cell responses to AZD1222 COVID-19 vaccine. Generated by immunoSEQ multiplex PCR, the TCRdb table keeps only in-frame clones and is missing some. The sample has some 120,000 clones; 80% to 95% are singletons. Sequenced here: peripheral blood, sampled on day 0 of AZD1222 vaccination. These receptors all stem from an adult in good health. CDR3s include the opening cysteine and the closing phenylalanine or tryptophan. D genes are given only for firm matches.

cdr3_nt cdr3_aa v_call d_call j_call
TGTGCCAGCAGTTTAGTCGGCAGATTCTATGGCTACACCTTC CASSLVGRFYGYTF TRBV28 - TRBJ1-2
TGCAGTGCTAGTGTGGGGTTTGACACTGAAGCTTTCTTT CSASVGFDTEAFF TRBV20-1 - TRBJ1-1
TGTGCCAGCAGCTTGGGTGCGACCATATATTTT CASSLGATIYF TRBV11-2 - TRBJ1-3
TGCGCCAGCAGCCAGGGCGGACTAGCGGGAGGGCCGGGATACGAGCAGTACTTC CASSQGGLAGGPGYEQYF TRBV4-1 TRBD2 TRBJ2-7
TGTGCCAGCAGCGTATATGGAGGGGGAGATCAAGAGACCCAGTACTTC CASSVYGGGDQETQYF TRBV9 - TRBJ2-5
TGTGCCAGCAAGGAGATCATGAACACTGAAGCTTTCTTT CASKEIMNTEAFF TRBV6-6 - TRBJ1-1
TGCGCCAGCAGCTTGGAGCAGGGAGCGGCCGGGGAGCTGTTTTTT CASSLEQGAAGELFF TRBV5-1 - TRBJ2-2
TGTGCCAGCAGTTTTGGGGGAAGAGTCACTGAAGCTTTCTTT CASSFGGRVTEAFF TRBV27 - TRBJ1-1
TGTGCCAGCAGCCCACGGAGGGTCTCTGGGGCCAACGTCCTGACTTTC CASSPRRVSGANVLTF TRBV11-2 - TRBJ2-6
TGTGCCAGCAGCTTGGGGAATTTAGAGTACTCCTACGAGCAGTACTTC CASSLGNLEYSYEQYF TRBV5-4 - TRBJ2-7
TGTGCCAGCAGCCAAGACCTGGACAGAAAGCAGTACTTC CASSQDLDRKQYF TRBV4-2 - TRBJ2-7
TGTGCCAGCAGCCTGCAAAGAGCAGGGTCCTATGGCTACACCTTC CASSLQRAGSYGYTF TRBV11-2 - TRBJ1-2
TGTGCCACCAGCACCCTAGCAGATACGCAGTATTTT CATSTLADTQYF TRBV15 - TRBJ2-3
TGTGCCATCAGTGGCTCGAACGGGGAGCTGTTTTTT CAISGSNGELFF TRBV10-3 - TRBJ2-2